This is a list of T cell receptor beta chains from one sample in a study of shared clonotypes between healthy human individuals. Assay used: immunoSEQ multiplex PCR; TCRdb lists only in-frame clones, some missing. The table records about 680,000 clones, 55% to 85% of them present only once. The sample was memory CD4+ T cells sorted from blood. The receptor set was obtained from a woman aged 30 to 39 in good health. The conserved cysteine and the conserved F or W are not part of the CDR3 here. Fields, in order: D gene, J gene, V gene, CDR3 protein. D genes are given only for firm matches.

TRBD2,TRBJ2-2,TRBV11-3,ASSARPLLAGADGELF
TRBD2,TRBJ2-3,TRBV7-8,ASSLWAGDTDTQY
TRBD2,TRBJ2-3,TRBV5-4,ASSGGLATDTQY
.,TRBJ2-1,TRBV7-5,VRHKIRLCCAGGGPNEQF
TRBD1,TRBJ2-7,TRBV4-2,ASSQLRDSSYEQY
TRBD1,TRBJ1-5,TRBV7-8,ASSSRQGGNQPQH
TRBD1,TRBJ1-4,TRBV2,ASRLAGGFEKLF
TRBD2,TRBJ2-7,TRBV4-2,ASSHPELAEREQY
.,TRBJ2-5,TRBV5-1,ASSLGTAKNTQY
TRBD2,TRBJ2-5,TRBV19,ASSISSLAGQETQY
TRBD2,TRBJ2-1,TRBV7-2,ASSRGDYEQF
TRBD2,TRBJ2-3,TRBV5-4,ASSQRDYESTQY
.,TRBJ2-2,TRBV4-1,ASSQGLTDANTGELF
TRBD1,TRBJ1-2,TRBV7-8,ASSPGQGAVWANYGYT
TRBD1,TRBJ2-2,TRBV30,AWDRATGELF
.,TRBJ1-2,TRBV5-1,ASSLVVTANYGYT
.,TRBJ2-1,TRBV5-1,ASSPGLAYNEQF
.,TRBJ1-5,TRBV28,ASSPWGRNQPQH
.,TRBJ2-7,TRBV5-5,ASSLAGDWRSYEQY
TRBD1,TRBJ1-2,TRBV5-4,ASSWDRGYGYT
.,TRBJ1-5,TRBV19,ASRATGDYSNQPQH
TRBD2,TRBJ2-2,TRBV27,ASSLGGTSGGTGELF
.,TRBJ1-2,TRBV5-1,ASSYQPEYGYT
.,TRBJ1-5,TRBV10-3,AIRGGASNQPQH
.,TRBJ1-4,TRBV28,ASSLDSSATNEKLF
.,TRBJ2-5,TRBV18,ASSPGGSRETQY
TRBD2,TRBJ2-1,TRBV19,ASSKTSGNDEQF
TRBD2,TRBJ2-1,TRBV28,ASSRGLAGLNNEQF
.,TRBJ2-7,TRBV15,ATSRLTGTKAYEQY
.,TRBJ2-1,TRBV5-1,ASSFSVGSYNEQF
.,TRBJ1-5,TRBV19,ASRPPGGPDQPQH
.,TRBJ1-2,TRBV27,ASSPRGDGRFYGYT
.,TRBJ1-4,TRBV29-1,SVDGGGEKLF
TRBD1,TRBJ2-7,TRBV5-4,ASSLLGGNYEQY
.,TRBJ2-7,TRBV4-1,ASSHLWGEQY
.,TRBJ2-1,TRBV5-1,ASSLTRIEDEQF
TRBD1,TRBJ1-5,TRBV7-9,ASSLGGQGGHSNQPQH
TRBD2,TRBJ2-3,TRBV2,ASSDELAGGLTFRY
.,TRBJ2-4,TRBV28,ASRRTGRGLLNIQY
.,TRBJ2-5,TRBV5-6,ASSIELPGPSGTQY
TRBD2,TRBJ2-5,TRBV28,ASSTRTSGRASETQY
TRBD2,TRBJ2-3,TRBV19,ASSIWREGPADTQY
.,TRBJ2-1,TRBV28,ASSPLVGDAYNEQF
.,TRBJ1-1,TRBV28,ASSLVERPEAF